This is a list of T cell receptor beta chains from one sample in a study of response to subunit inactivated influenza vaccine. TCRdb recomputed calls from the RT-PCR reads with MiXCR, one row per CDR3 protein. Of hundreds of thousands of distinct CDR3 sequences in the sample, about a fifth were seen once. The sequenced sample was PBMCs from blood, obtained around 5 days after vaccination. Receptor source: a man aged 45-65 years who received an inactivated influenza vaccine. Each CDR3 is given with its conserved first and last residue. A D gene is named only where the DNA matches it firmly. Clone size appears in some rows only: once, few, many, or a class for an expanded clone.

cdr3_length j_call v_call clone_size d_call cdr3_nt cdr3_aa
15 TRBJ2-7 TRBV11-1 NA TRBD1 TGTGCCAGCAGCGGACTCCGGGACAGGGTCTACGAGCAGTACTTC CASSGLRDRVYEQYF
13 TRBJ2-5 TRBV20-1 NA TRBD1 TGCAGTGCCCCCGGGACAGGGAAAGAGACCCAGTACTTC CSAPGTGKETQYF
14 TRBJ2-7 TRBV5-1 NA NA TGCGCCAGCACCTCTGGGACATACTCCTACGAGCAGTACTTC CASTSGTYSYEQYF
11 TRBJ1-2 TRBV14 few NA TGTGCCAGCAGCTACGGACGTGCCTACACCTTC CASSYGRAYTF
14 TRBJ1-2 TRBV29-1 few TRBD1 TGCAGCGTTGAGGGACAGGGCTCGCTTTATGGCTACACCTTC CSVEGQGSLYGYTF
11 TRBJ1-2 TRBV15 few NA TGTGCCACCGGGGACGGCTATGGCTACACCTTC CATGDGYGYTF
16 TRBJ2-3 TRBV5-1 NA NA TGCGCCAGCAGCTTGGGACACTTGCGGGTTGGAGATACGCAGTATTTT CASSLGHLRVGDTQYF
13 TRBJ2-5 TRBV7-9 many NA TGTGCCAGCAGTTTAGCAGGGCTGGAGACCCAGTACTTC CASSLAGLETQYF
14 TRBJ2-5 TRBV3-1 few NA TGTGCCAGCAGCCAAGATTGGGGTGGGGAGACCCAGTACTTC CASSQDWGGETQYF
14 TRBJ1-6 TRBV20-1 few NA TGCAGTGCTAGAGTGGCCGCCCGTAATTCACCCCTCCACTTT CSARVAARNSPLHF
15 TRBJ1-2 TRBV25-1 NA NA TGTGCCAGCAGTGAAGGGGGGGCGGGCAACTATGGCTACACCTTC CASSEGGAGNYGYTF
12 TRBJ2-5 TRBV5-1 NA NA TGCGCCAGCAGCGCCCGCCAAGAGACCCAGTACTTC CASSARQETQYF
11 TRBJ2-7 TRBV20-1 NA NA TGCAGTGCTGGCGGAGAGTACGAGCAGTACTTC CSAGGEYEQYF
15 TRBJ2-3 TRBV5-4 few NA TGTGCCAGCACCCCGGTCGGACTACGTTCAGATACGCAGTATTTT CASTPVGLRSDTQYF
14 TRBJ2-1 TRBV15 few NA TGTGCCACCTCCGTTCGACTAGCCTACAATGAGCAGTTCTTC CATSVRLAYNEQFF
16 TRBJ2-1 TRBV7-2 NA TRBD2 TGTGCCAGCAGCCGTCCCCGACTAGCGGGAGGAAATGAGCAGTTCTTC CASSRPRLAGGNEQFF
16 TRBJ2-1 TRBV20-1 NA NA TGCAGTGCTCCCCGGGGGCACTCCGGCTCCTACAATGAGCAGTTCTTC CSAPRGHSGSYNEQFF
18 TRBJ1-5 TRBV3-1 NA TRBD1 TGTGCCAGCAGCCATTCACCGGGACAGGGTTTCGGCAATCAGCCCCAGCATTTT CASSHSPGQGFGNQPQHF
18 TRBJ2-2 TRBV20-1 few NA TGCAGTGCTAGGGCGTCACGGGCAGGGGATATTGACACCGGGGAGCTGTTTTTT CSARASRAGDIDTGELFF
13 TRBJ1-4 TRBV29-1 few NA TGCAGCGTTGAGATAGGGTTTCGTGAAAAACTGTTTTTT CSVEIGFREKLFF
12 TRBJ2-5 TRBV12-3/TRBV12-4 NA NA TGTGCCAGCAGTCCCGTTTGGGAGACCCAGTACTTC CASSPVWETQYF
13 TRBJ1-2 TRBV20-1 NA NA TGCAGTGCTATAAACAGGCAGGTGTCTGGCTACACCTTC CSAINRQVSGYTF
13 TRBJ2-3 TRBV20-1 NA NA TGCAGTGTGTTTGCGACTAGCACAGATACGCAGTATTTT CSVFATSTDTQYF
13 TRBJ2-7 TRBV5-1 NA NA TGCGCCAGCAGCCGGGCCCGCTCCTACGAGCAGTACTTC CASSRARSYEQYF
11 TRBJ1-1 TRBV29-1 few TRBD1 TGCAGCGAGGGACAGGGGGCAGCAGCTTTCTTT CSEGQGAAAFF
15 TRBJ2-3 TRBV6-2/TRBV6-3 NA NA TGTGCCAGCAGTTACTCGCAGACTAGTTACGATACGCAGTATTTT CASSYSQTSYDTQYF
13 TRBJ2-1 TRBV5-1 NA NA TGCGCCAGCAGCCGCACGGGACTCCCTGAGCAGTTCTTC CASSRTGLPEQFF
16 TRBJ2-3 TRBV28 NA TRBD1 TGTGCCAGCAGTCATGGGACAGGGCCACCCACAGATACGCAGTATTTT CASSHGTGPPTDTQYF
17 TRBJ2-3 TRBV12-3/TRBV12-4 NA TRBD2 TGTGCCAGCAGTTTCGGCGGGCTAGCGGGAGGCAGAGATACGCAGTATTTT CASSFGGLAGGRDTQYF
14 TRBJ2-7 TRBV5-6 few NA TGTGCCAGCAGCGGACCGGGTCCCTCCTACGAGCAGTACTTC CASSGPGPSYEQYF
15 TRBJ2-1 TRBV6-1 few TRBD2 TGTGCCAGCAGGCCGGGACTAGCGGGAGGATATGAGCAGTTCTTC CASRPGLAGGYEQFF
15 TRBJ2-7 TRBV15 NA NA TGTGCCACCAGCCCTACTAGGGACCCCGCCTACGAGCAGTACTTC CATSPTRDPAYEQYF
12 TRBJ1-1 TRBV20-1 few TRBD1 TGCAGTGCACTACAGGGGGGCACTGAAGCTTTCTTT CSALQGGTEAFF
11 TRBJ1-2 TRBV29-1 NA NA TGCAGCGTTCGGGACAACTATGGCTACACCTTC CSVRDNYGYTF
14 TRBJ2-5 TRBV20-1 NA TRBD1 TGCAGTGCTCCGGACAGGGGGCTCGGGGAGACCCAGTACTTC CSAPDRGLGETQYF
14 TRBJ1-6 TRBV12-3/TRBV12-4 few NA TGTGCCAGCAGTCAGGGGATTCGCAATTCACCCCTCCACTTT CASSQGIRNSPLHF
15 TRBJ2-7 TRBV10-2 NA TRBD1 TGCGCCAGTACAAAGGACAGGGAGCCTTCCTACGAGCAGTACTTC CASTKDREPSYEQYF
15 TRBJ1-4 TRBV7-9 NA NA TGTGCCAGCAGCTTACAGGGGACTAAAAATGAAAAACTGTTTTTT CASSLQGTKNEKLFF
15 TRBJ2-5 TRBV5-1 NA TRBD2 TGCGCCAGCACCAAGCTTCTAGCGGGACAAGAGACCCAGTACTTC CASTKLLAGQETQYF
16 TRBJ1-1 TRBV28 NA TRBD1 TGTGCCAGCAGTTTACACCGGGACAGGGGGGAAAGTGAAGCTTTCTTT CASSLHRDRGESEAFF
14 TRBJ2-2 TRBV20-1 few NA TGCAGTGCCAATCGTGTAGGGCTCACCGGGGAGCTGTTTTTT CSANRVGLTGELFF
16 TRBJ2-2 TRBV4-1 NA NA TGCGCCAGCAGCCTTAACACAGGTTCGAACACCGGGGAGCTGTTTTTT CASSLNTGSNTGELFF
13 TRBJ1-1 TRBV5-4 few NA TGTGCCAGCAACCTACAGCCGTACACTGAAGCTTTCTTT CASNLQPYTEAFF
11 TRBJ2-1 TRBV6-1 NA NA TGTGCCAGCAGAGCCAGACAGGTGGAGTTCTTC CASRARQVEFF
16 TRBJ2-1 TRBV4-2 few TRBD2 TGTGCCAGCAGCCTCATGGTACTAGCGGGAGGCCAGGAGCAGTTCTTC CASSLMVLAGGQEQFF
15 TRBJ2-2 TRBV4-2 NA NA TGTGCCAGCAGCCAAGATCGAGTTTCCACCGGGGAGCTGTTTTTT CASSQDRVSTGELFF
18 TRBJ2-6 TRBV11-2 NA NA TGTGCCAGCAGCCCGGGCGGGGGCGTGAACTCTGGGGCCAACGTCCTGACTTTC CASSPGGGVNSGANVLTF
15 TRBJ1-6 TRBV5-6 few TRBD1 TGTGCCAGCAGCTTGGCCGACAGGGGTGGTTCACCCCTCCACTTT CASSLADRGGSPLHF
14 TRBJ2-5 TRBV28 few TRBD1 TGTGCCAGCAGTGAGGACAGGGTTCGAGAGACCCAGTACTTC CASSEDRVRETQYF
13 TRBJ2-7 TRBV29-1 many NA TGCAGCGTCGCCGGAGGGTCTGGGCGAGAGCAGTACTTC CSVAGGSGREQYF